One and the same sample provided the 19 T cell receptor beta chains below, sequenced in a study of cytomegalovirus exposure and HLA in healthy donors. In the PCR, 60 Vbeta and 13 Jbeta primers were used. The method was immunoSEQ multiplex PCR; TCRdb's version includes in-frame clones alone and lacks a portion of them. Among about 110,000 clones listed, approximately 71% were seen once. The sequenced sample was PBMCs. These receptors all come from a woman in her 70s in good health and CMV-seropositive.

The gene calls are TRBV7-9 and TRBJ1-1, with TRBD1 as a possible D gene (6 bases). The V gene's germline CDR1 is SEHNR and CDR2 FQNEAQ (reference sequence). This CDR3 has 14 residues. With 5 bases removed from V and 3 bases from J, the gap between germline ends came to 13 bases. The CDR3 DNA sequence: TGTGCCAGCAGCGTCACAGGGCTCGACACTGAAGCTTTCTTT. It is translated as CASSVTGLDTEAFF.

The V and J genes are TRBV6-1 and TRBJ2-3; no definite D call. CDR1 MNHNS and CDR2 SASEGT come from the germline V gene. CDR3 size: 14 residues. Trimming cost V 6 bases and J 0 bases, with 10 bases left between them. DNA for the CDR3: TGTGCCAGCAGCGCCTTGGGCAGCACAGATACGCAGTATTTT. Translating gives CASSALGSTDTQYF.

The chain couples TRBV5-1 to TRBJ2-1, with 12 bases matching TRBD2. The CDR3 is made up of 16 amino acids. V lost 2 bases and J lost 2; bases outside the gene matches: 2. Germline V gene lookup returns CDR1 SGHRS and CDR2 YFSETQ. The CDR3 DNA reads TGCGCCAGCAGCTTAACTAGCGGGGGGACCTACAATGAGCAGTTCTTC. The encoded protein is CASSLTSGGTYNEQFF.

To note about this clone: Its ends do not fully match the called genes, so a read error is possible. The rearrangement joins TRBV18 to TRBJ2-5, with 12 bases lining up with TRBD2. The CDR3 runs 16 residues. CDR1 and CDR2 (germline): KGHSH, LQKENI. CDR3 residues: CASPPLAGGSQETQYF. CDR3 nucleotide sequence: TGTGCCAGCCCACCACTAGCGGGGGGTTCACAAGAGACCCAGTACTTC.

J is TRBJ1-1 and V is TRBV7-2; D is undetermined. The V gene's germline CDR1 is SGHTA and CDR2 FQGNSA. The CDR3 covers 13 residues. Trimming shortened V by 1 base and J by 11 bases, and 14 bases separated the two germline ends. CDR3 in amino acids: CASSLEPPSSAFF. In nucleotides, the CDR3 is TGTGCCAGCAGCTTAGAACCTCCCTCGAGCGCTTTCTTT.

The chain has TRBV30 and TRBJ2-3; D might be TRBD1 (6 bases). The CDR3 is made up of 14 amino acids. V dropped 2 bases and J dropped 2 bases, with 11 bases sitting between them. Germline V gene data show CDR1 as GTSNPN and CDR2 as SVGIG (reference sequence). The CDR3 region has the DNA TGTGCCTGGAGTCTGGGACATTCCACAGATACGCAGTATTTT. Translated: CAWSLGHSTDTQYF.

The J gene is TRBJ2-3, the V gene TRBV7-3; TRBD2 aligns across 9 bases. In germline, CDR1 is SGHTA, CDR2 FQGTGA. V gave up 5 bases and J gave up 6 bases; unmatched junction bases: 12. The CDR3 contains 16 residues. CDR3 loop: CASSPRASGVGDTQYF. CDR3 bases: TGTGCCAGCAGCCCAAGGGCTAGCGGGGTTGGGGATACGCAGTATTTT.

The rearrangement links TRBV6-5 to TRBJ2-7; 7 nucleotides align to TRBD2. The CDR3 spans 13 residues. V trimming: 7 bases; J trimming: 4 bases; junction bases outside the gene matches: 7. Germline V gene sequence: CDR1 MNHEY, CDR2 SVGAGI. For the CDR3, the DNA is TGTGCCAGCACAGGGCGGGGGAGGTACGAGCAGTACTTC. Its protein is CASTGRGRYEQYF.

The chain recombines TRBV29-1 with TRBJ2-3; 12 bases map to TRBD2. This CDR3 has 14 amino acids. In germline, CDR1 is SQVTM, CDR2 ANQGSEA. V shed 5 bases and J 0 bases; nucleotides not matched to a gene: 0. CDR3 DNA: TGCAGCGTTACTAGCGGGGGGAGCACAGATACGCAGTATTTT. Amino acids: CSVTSGGSTDTQYF.

This clone was seen only a few times. This chain links TRBV2 with TRBJ2-7, with 9 bases aligning to TRBD2. Germline CDR1 and CDR2: SNHLY and FYNNEI. This CDR3 is 14 amino acids long. V trimming: 5 bases; J trimming: 3 bases; junction bases outside the gene matches: 5. The CDR3 DNA sequence: TGTGCCAGCAGTAAGCTTAGCGGGGGCTACGAGCAGTACTTC. Its translation: CASSKLSGGYEQYF.

This clone was seen only once. CDR3 coding DNA: TGTGCCAGCAGTGTAGAGGGACTAGCGGACAATGAGCAGTTCTTC. It specifies CASSVEGLADNEQFF. The V call is TRBV6-4, the J call TRBJ2-1, with 11 nucleotides matching TRBD2. With V trimmed by 4 bases and J by 5 bases, 4 bases remained unmatched. The CDR3 is 15 residues long. The germline CDR1 and CDR2 sequences are MRHNA and SNTAGT.

The chain joins TRBV6-5 to TRBJ1-2; D is perhaps TRBD1 (6 bases). The germline V gene has CDR1 MNHEY and CDR2 SVGAGI. V gave up 6 bases and J gave up 7 bases, with 18 bases separating them. This CDR3 is built from 14 residues. The CDR3 DNA sequence: TGTGCCAGCAGGGGTGGAGGCTCAGGGGCTGGCTACACCTTC. Its protein product is CASRGGGSGAGYTF.

The CDR3 loop is CSVSGLAGGNQPQHF. For the CDR3, the DNA is TGCAGCGTTTCTGGTCTAGCGGGAGGCAATCAGCCCCAGCATTTT. This sequence joins TRBV29-1 and TRBJ1-5; D remains ambiguous. This CDR3 has 15 residues. Per germline, CDR1 SQVTM and CDR2 ANQGSEA. The V gene lost 5 bases and the J gene lost 2 bases, with 16 bases spanning the gap.

The J gene is TRBJ1-2, the V gene TRBV29-1; 8 bases are a match to TRBD1. Germline lookup yields CDR1 SQVTM and CDR2 ANQGSEA. The V segment lost 2 bases and the J segment 7 bases; nucleotides outside the gene matches: 9. The CDR3 extends over 14 amino acids. The CDR3 reads CSVESGAGGLGYTF. The CDR3 DNA reads TGCAGCGTTGAATCTGGGGCAGGGGGCCTTGGCTACACCTTC.

The rearrangement joins TRBV7-2 to TRBJ2-7; TRBD1 aligns across 9 bases. This CDR3 contains 16 residues. V lost 0 bases, J lost 0 bases, and 3 bases stayed unmatched. Germline assignment: CDR1 SGHTA and CDR2 FQGNSA. In nucleotides, the CDR3 is TGTGCCAGCAGCTTAGCCGGGACAGGGATCTCCTACGAGCAGTACTTC. It translates to CASSLAGTGISYEQYF.

V is TRBV6-6 and J is TRBJ1-1; the D is unclear. From germline, CDR1 is MNHNY and CDR2 SVGAGI (reference sequence). The CDR3 loop spans 13 amino acids. Trimming removed 2 bases at V and 1 base at J, with 5 bases between. Here the CDR3 DNA reads TGTGCCAGCAGTTACCCACAGAACACTGAAGCTTTCTTT. Protein product: CASSYPQNTEAFF.

The V gene is TRBV30, the J gene TRBJ1-1; D is possibly TRBD1 (6 bases). Germline CDR1 GTSNPN, CDR2 SVGIG (reference sequence). The CDR3 has 13 residues. Trimming stripped 3 bases from V and 5 bases from J, with 13 bases between. The CDR3, as DNA: TGTGCCTGGAGGGATACAGGGCGAACTGAAGCTTTCTTT. It encodes CAWRDTGRTEAFF. The full variable domain, with the rest looked up from reference TRBV30 and TRBJ1-1, is SQTIHQWPATLVQPVGSPLSLECTVEGTSNPNLYWYRQAAGRGLQLLFYSVGIGQISSEVPQNLSASRPQDRQFILSSKKLLLSDSGFYLCAWRDTGRTEAFFGQGTRLTVV.

This chain links TRBV15 with TRBJ2-1, with 8 bases aligning to TRBD2. V lost 5 bases and J lost 6; bases outside the gene matches: 9. Per the germline V gene, CDR1 is LNHNV and CDR2 is YYDKDF (reference sequence). CDR3 length equals 15 residues. CDR3 amino acids: CATSWSGGVFNEQFF. The CDR3 DNA follows: TGTGCCACCAGCTGGTCGGGGGGGGTTTTCAATGAGCAGTTCTTC.

J is TRBJ1-6 and V is TRBV6-1; D ambiguous. The germline CDR1 and CDR2 sequences are MNHNS and SASEGT. The CDR3 length is 15 residues. Trimming removed 3 bases at V and 16 bases at J, with 22 bases between. The CDR3 reads CASSDLSPVVPLLHF. In DNA form, the CDR3 reads TGTGCCAGCAGTGACCTCTCGCCCGTTGTCCCTCTACTCCACTTT.